This is a list of T cell receptor beta chains from one sample in a study of human T cells and chemical hapten exposure. TCRdb called the RACE reads again in MiXCR, with one record for every CDR3 protein. The sample gives tens of thousands of distinct CDR3 sequences, approximately 11% of which show up once; about 5% is in the top ten. This specimen was whole blood, taken in connection with sensitization to the hapten diphenylcyclopropenone (DPC). These receptors were obtained from a woman in her 50s with alopecia areata. Some clones in this sample may be carry-over from other donors' samples. CDR3s include the opening cysteine and the closing phenylalanine or tryptophan.

CDR3 protein: CASSYGSGNTEAFF; V gene: TRBV6-5; J gene: TRBJ1-1
CDR3 protein: CASSPGQASNYGYTF; V gene: TRBV12-3/TRBV12-4; J gene: TRBJ1-2
CDR3 protein: CASSSYPKDEQYF; V gene: TRBV5-1; J gene: TRBJ2-7
CDR3 protein: CAWSIWRNQPQHF; V gene: TRBV30; J gene: TRBJ1-5
CDR3 protein: CASSPYSYEQYF; V gene: TRBV18; J gene: TRBJ2-7
CDR3 protein: CASSDREGNQPQHF; V gene: TRBV6-6; J gene: TRBJ1-5
CDR3 protein: CASSPGNNEKLFF; V gene: TRBV18; J gene: TRBJ1-4
CDR3 protein: CASSRQGSGANVLTF; V gene: TRBV5-1; J gene: TRBJ2-6
CDR3 protein: CASSYVAARGTEAFF; V gene: TRBV6-6; J gene: TRBJ1-1
CDR3 protein: CASSFLSGGTYEQYF; V gene: TRBV5-6; J gene: TRBJ2-7
CDR3 protein: CSDGTSGSQETQYF; V gene: TRBV29-1; J gene: TRBJ2-5
CDR3 protein: CASSSPGTLENTGELFF; V gene: TRBV6-5; J gene: TRBJ2-2
CDR3 protein: CASVSSNQPQHF; V gene: TRBV28; J gene: TRBJ1-5
CDR3 protein: CASSDPGRETQYF; V gene: TRBV10-1; J gene: TRBJ2-5
CDR3 protein: CASSYFQFHRGPSTDTQYF; V gene: TRBV6-2/TRBV6-3; J gene: TRBJ2-3
CDR3 protein: CASSRAVTEAFF; V gene: TRBV3-1; J gene: TRBJ1-1
CDR3 protein: CASNPGQGNEQYF; V gene: TRBV6-6; J gene: TRBJ2-7
CDR3 protein: CASSLGLDYRQETQYF; V gene: TRBV6-2/TRBV6-3; J gene: TRBJ2-5
CDR3 protein: CASSLAGQAGANVLTF; V gene: TRBV5-1; J gene: TRBJ2-6
CDR3 protein: CASSEGWTEAFF; V gene: TRBV25-1; J gene: TRBJ1-1
CDR3 protein: CASRTGLYNEQFF; V gene: TRBV6-2/TRBV6-3; J gene: TRBJ2-1
CDR3 protein: CASSPTGGGNEKLFF; V gene: TRBV28; J gene: TRBJ1-4
CDR3 protein: CASSHGTGAFF; V gene: TRBV3-1; J gene: TRBJ1-1
CDR3 protein: CASSQSSRRGQINYEQYF; V gene: TRBV16; J gene: TRBJ2-7
CDR3 protein: CASSVVWGAYSNTGELFF; V gene: TRBV9; J gene: TRBJ2-2
CDR3 protein: CSADLPGTQYF; V gene: TRBV20-1; J gene: TRBJ2-5
CDR3 protein: CSARDRLAAPKGQYF; V gene: TRBV20-1; J gene: TRBJ2-7
CDR3 protein: CASIFRTSGGTDTQYF; V gene: TRBV4-2; J gene: TRBJ2-3
CDR3 protein: CASRTGQHSNQPQHF; V gene: TRBV27; J gene: TRBJ1-5
CDR3 protein: CASSLASGPGTDTQYF; V gene: TRBV7-2; J gene: TRBJ2-3
CDR3 protein: CTSSFGYSGGYEQYF; V gene: TRBV12-3/TRBV12-4; J gene: TRBJ2-7
CDR3 protein: CASSFLAGETDTQYF; V gene: TRBV11-2; J gene: TRBJ2-3
CDR3 protein: CASSSTGDTQYF; V gene: TRBV7-9; J gene: TRBJ2-3
CDR3 protein: CASSLPTAGGYTF; V gene: TRBV7-9; J gene: TRBJ1-2
CDR3 protein: CASSLYETVRKNTEAFF; V gene: TRBV5-1; J gene: TRBJ1-1
CDR3 protein: CASKSPGPYGYTF; V gene: TRBV7-2; J gene: TRBJ1-2
CDR3 protein: CSGGGEKLFF; V gene: TRBV29-1; J gene: TRBJ1-4
CDR3 protein: CASSIGQASVEAFF; V gene: TRBV6-5; J gene: TRBJ1-1
CDR3 protein: CASSSRSNQPQHF; V gene: TRBV12-3/TRBV12-4; J gene: TRBJ1-5
CDR3 protein: CASSVSPDRRVTQYF; V gene: TRBV9; J gene: TRBJ2-5
CDR3 protein: CASSLMGARSEAFF; V gene: TRBV5-4; J gene: TRBJ1-1
CDR3 protein: CASRGQGAQTDTQYF; V gene: TRBV28; J gene: TRBJ2-3
CDR3 protein: CSVVGANSYEQYF; V gene: TRBV29-1; J gene: TRBJ2-7
CDR3 protein: CSAGAGYEAFF; V gene: TRBV20-1; J gene: TRBJ1-1
CDR3 protein: CSAAARRGTEAFF; V gene: TRBV20-1; J gene: TRBJ1-1
CDR3 protein: CASTDREPRRQPQHF; V gene: TRBV28; J gene: TRBJ1-5
CDR3 protein: CASSLGDRDPYYGYTF; V gene: TRBV12-3/TRBV12-4; J gene: TRBJ1-2
CDR3 protein: CSVGGAGSLGEKLFF; V gene: TRBV29-1; J gene: TRBJ1-4
CDR3 protein: CASSVATRPSSGNTIYF; V gene: TRBV9; J gene: TRBJ1-3
CDR3 protein: CASTKDSYLSGNTIYF; V gene: TRBV25-1; J gene: TRBJ1-3
CDR3 protein: CASSADRGGYGYTF; V gene: TRBV5-1; J gene: TRBJ1-2
CDR3 protein: CANAGSPQPGYTF; V gene: TRBV2; J gene: TRBJ1-2
CDR3 protein: CASRGNSGEQYF; V gene: TRBV27; J gene: TRBJ2-7
CDR3 protein: CASSPRTELDQPQHF; V gene: TRBV28; J gene: TRBJ1-5
CDR3 protein: CSVEESTNEKLFF; V gene: TRBV29-1; J gene: TRBJ1-4
CDR3 protein: CSVGASGSNTEAFF; V gene: TRBV29-1; J gene: TRBJ1-1
CDR3 protein: CSVGPLAGAYNEQFF; V gene: TRBV29-1; J gene: TRBJ2-1
CDR3 protein: CASSFGALRGTREQFF; V gene: TRBV5-1; J gene: TRBJ2-1
CDR3 protein: CSVAAGPLNTEAFF; V gene: TRBV29-1; J gene: TRBJ1-1
CDR3 protein: CSALTSLGYNEQFF; V gene: TRBV20-1; J gene: TRBJ2-1